A single TCR beta chain is shown here with its context. Naive-designated CD8 cells lacked CD45RO, were positively enriched for CCR7, and omitted terminally differentiated effector memory CD45RA+ cells. CDR1 WSHSY and CDR2 SAAADI come from the germline V gene. The CDR3 has 14 amino acids. V lost 8 bases, J lost 2 bases, and 13 bases lay in between. This specimen comes from a study of shared clonotypes between healthy human individuals. Several immunoSEQ 96-well plates shared each subset's DNA, each plate a replicate. The assay was immunoSEQ multiplex PCR, and TCRdb's table has in-frame clones only and misses some. The sample has about 2 million clones; approximately 94% are singletons.

The sequencing input was naive CD8+ T cells sorted from blood. The source is a man between 18 and 35 years old in good health. The V call is TRBV10-2, the J call TRBJ2-1; D is possibly TRBD1 (7 bases). This chain's CDR3 is CASCGTVTYNEQFF. CDR3 coding DNA: TGCGCCAGCTGCGGGACAGTCACCTACAATGAGCAGTTCTTC.